This T cell receptor (beta chain) was documented in a study of cytomegalovirus exposure and HLA in healthy donors. Overall study context: According to later analysis, the same platform produced the roughly 130 validation and under 750 first-cohort repertoires.

The repertoire was sequenced with immunoSEQ multiplex PCR; TCRdb's copy has only in-frame clones and lacks some. Of some 220,000 clones listed, around nine tenths are singletons. Germline lookup yields CDR1 MNHNS and CDR2 SASEGT. The CDR3 length is 15 residues. Unmatched junction bases numbered 4, after V lost 3 bases and J lost 1 base. Study outcomes and limitations: TCR beta chains numbering under 200 were designated cytomegalovirus-associated.

To note about this clone: Its antigen remains unidentified.

The J gene is TRBJ2-7, the V gene TRBV6-1; 9 bases are a match to TRBD2. The receptor was isolated from a young woman in good health and CMV-seronegative. The sample comprised PBMCs. CDR3 DNA: TGTGCCAGCAGTGATAAGGCGGGAGGGTCCTACGAGCAGTACTTC. Residues: CASSDKAGGSYEQYF.